This T cell receptor beta chain is drawn from a study of T cell responses to AZD1222 COVID-19 vaccine. Method: immunoSEQ multiplex PCR; TCRdb's copy keeps in-frame clones and lacks some. Among 100,000 to 150,000 clones listed, roughly 90% were seen once. V shed 7 bases and J shed 2 bases, with 8 bases lying between them. The CDR3 is made up of 13 amino acids. Per the germline V gene, CDR1 is LGHDT and CDR2 is YNNKEL (reference sequence). Comment on this clone: Its cognate antigen is unknown.

Overall study findings and caveats: Repertoires were sampled only after the peak T cell response. Vaccine-associated CD4 TCRs ranged over spike, dominating at 160-218 and 743-854. Among the donors, most were white British and more were female, and clonal diversity was possibly underestimated.

The V call is TRBV3-1 (or the pseudogene TRBV3-2), the J call TRBJ2-2; D is unresolved. The TCR sequence derives from an adult who received the AZD1222 COVID-19 vaccine. Sequenced material: peripheral blood, taken 28 days after the second AZD1222 dose. For the CDR3, the DNA is TGTGCCAGCATCGGCGAAAACACCGGGGAGCTGTTTTTT. Translating gives CASIGENTGELFF.